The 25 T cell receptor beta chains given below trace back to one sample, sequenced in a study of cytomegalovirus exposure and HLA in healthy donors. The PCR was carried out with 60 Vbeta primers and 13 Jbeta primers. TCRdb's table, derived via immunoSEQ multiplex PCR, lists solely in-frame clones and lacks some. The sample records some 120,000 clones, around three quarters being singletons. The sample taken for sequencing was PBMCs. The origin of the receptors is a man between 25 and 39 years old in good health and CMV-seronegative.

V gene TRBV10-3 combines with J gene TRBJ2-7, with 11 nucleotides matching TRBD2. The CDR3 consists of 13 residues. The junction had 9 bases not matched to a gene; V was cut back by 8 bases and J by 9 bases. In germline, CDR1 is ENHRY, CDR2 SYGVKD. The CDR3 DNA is TGTGCCATCGGTTCTAGCGGGGGGATGGGGCAGTACTTC. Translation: CAIGSSGGMGQYF.

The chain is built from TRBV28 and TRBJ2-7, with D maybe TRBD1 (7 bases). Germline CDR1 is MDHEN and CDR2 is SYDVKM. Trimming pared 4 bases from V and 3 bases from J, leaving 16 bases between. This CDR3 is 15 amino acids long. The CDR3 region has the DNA TGTGCCAGCAGTTCCCGTGGGGGGACAGTCTACGAGCAGTACTTC. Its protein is CASSSRGGTVYEQYF.

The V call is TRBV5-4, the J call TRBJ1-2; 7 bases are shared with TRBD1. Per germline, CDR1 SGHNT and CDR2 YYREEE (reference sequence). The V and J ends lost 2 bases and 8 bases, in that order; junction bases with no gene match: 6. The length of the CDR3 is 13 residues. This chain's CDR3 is CASSLEGAGGYTF. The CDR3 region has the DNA TGTGCCAGCAGCTTAGAGGGGGCTGGGGGCTACACCTTC.

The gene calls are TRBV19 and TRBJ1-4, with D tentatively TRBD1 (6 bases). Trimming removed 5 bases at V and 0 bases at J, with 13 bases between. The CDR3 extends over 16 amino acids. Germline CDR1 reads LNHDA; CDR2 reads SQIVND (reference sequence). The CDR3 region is CASSVGQPATNEKLFF. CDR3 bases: TGTGCCAGTAGTGTCGGACAGCCCGCAACTAATGAAAAACTGTTTTTT.

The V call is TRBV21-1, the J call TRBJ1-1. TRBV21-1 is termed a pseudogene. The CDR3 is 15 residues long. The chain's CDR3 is CASSKGGRRYTEAFF. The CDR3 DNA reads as TGTGCCAGCAGCAAAGGAGGGAGGAGGTACACTGAAGCTTTCTTT.

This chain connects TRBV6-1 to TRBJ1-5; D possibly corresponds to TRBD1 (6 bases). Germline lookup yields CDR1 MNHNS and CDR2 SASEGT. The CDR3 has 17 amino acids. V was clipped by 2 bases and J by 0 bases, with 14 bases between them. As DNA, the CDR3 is TGTGCCAGCAGTGAATCTAGGGGACATAATAGCAATCAGCCCCAGCATTTT. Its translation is CASSESRGHNSNQPQHF.

CDR3 in DNA: TGCAGCGTTTGTCCTCGGTCGGGGACTGAAGCTTTCTTT. Translation gives CSVCPRSGTEAFF. The chain links TRBV29-1 to TRBJ1-1, with D unresolved. The V gene's germline CDR1 is SQVTM and CDR2 ANQGSEA. Trimming removed 5 bases from V and 5 bases from J, with 15 bases in between. The CDR3 contains 13 residues.

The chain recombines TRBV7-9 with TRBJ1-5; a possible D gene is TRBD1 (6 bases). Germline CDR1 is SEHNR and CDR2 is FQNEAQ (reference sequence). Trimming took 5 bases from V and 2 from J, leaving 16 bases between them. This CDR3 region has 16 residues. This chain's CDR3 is CASSPGHGSGNQPQHF. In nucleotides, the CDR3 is TGTGCCAGCAGCCCGGGACACGGGTCGGGCAATCAGCCCCAGCATTTT.

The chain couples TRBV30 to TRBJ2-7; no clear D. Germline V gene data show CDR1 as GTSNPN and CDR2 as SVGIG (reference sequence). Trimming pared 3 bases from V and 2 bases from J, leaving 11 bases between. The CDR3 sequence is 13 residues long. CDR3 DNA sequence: TGTGCCTGGAGGACCAACAGAGCCTACGAGCAGTACTTC. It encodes CAWRTNRAYEQYF.

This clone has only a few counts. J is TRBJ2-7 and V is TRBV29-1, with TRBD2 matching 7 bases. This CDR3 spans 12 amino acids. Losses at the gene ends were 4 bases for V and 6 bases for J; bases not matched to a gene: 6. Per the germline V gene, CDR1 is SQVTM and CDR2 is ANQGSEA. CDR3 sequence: CSVAASGAEQYF. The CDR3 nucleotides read TGCAGCGTTGCCGCTAGCGGAGCCGAGCAGTACTTC.

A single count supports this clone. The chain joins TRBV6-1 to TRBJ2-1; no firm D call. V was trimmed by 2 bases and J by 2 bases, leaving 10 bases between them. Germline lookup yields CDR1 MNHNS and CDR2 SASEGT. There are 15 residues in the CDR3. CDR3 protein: CASSETTSAYNEQFF. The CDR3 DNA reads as TGTGCCAGCAGTGAAACCACTTCGGCCTACAATGAGCAGTTCTTC.

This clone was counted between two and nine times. CDR3 loop: CASSPSGSYSNQPQHF. The CDR3 DNA reads TGCGCCAGCAGCCCGTCCGGGTCTTATAGCAATCAGCCCCAGCATTTT. The gene calls are TRBV5-1 and TRBJ1-5, with D unclear. The germline V gene encodes CDR1 SGHRS and CDR2 YFSETQ. The length of the CDR3 is 16 residues. Trimming pared 4 bases from V and 0 bases from J, leaving 14 bases between.

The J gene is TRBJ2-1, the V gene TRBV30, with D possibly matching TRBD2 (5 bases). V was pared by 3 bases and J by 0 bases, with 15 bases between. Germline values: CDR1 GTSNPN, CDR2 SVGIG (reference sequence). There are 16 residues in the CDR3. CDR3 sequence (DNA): TGTGCCTGGAGATTTAGTCGCGGAGGCTCCTACAATGAGCAGTTCTTC. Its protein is CAWRFSRGGSYNEQFF.

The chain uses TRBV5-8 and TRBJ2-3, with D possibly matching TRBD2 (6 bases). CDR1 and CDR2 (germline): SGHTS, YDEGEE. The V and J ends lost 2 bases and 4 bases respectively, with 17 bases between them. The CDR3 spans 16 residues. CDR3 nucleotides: TGTGCCAGCAGCTTACTGGGGGGAGTAGTCGCAGATACGCAGTATTTT. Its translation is CASSLLGGVVADTQYF.

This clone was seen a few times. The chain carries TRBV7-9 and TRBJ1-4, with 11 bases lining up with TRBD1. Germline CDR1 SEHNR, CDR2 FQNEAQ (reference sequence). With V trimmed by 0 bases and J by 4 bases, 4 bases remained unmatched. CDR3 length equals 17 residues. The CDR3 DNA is TGTGCCAGCAGCTTAGCCGGGACAGGGGGTATTAATGAAAAACTGTTTTTT. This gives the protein CASSLAGTGGINEKLFF.

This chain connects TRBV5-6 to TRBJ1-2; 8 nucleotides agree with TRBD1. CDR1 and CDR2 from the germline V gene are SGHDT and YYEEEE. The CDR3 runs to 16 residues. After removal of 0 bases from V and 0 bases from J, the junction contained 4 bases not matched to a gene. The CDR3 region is CASSLEGTGANYGYTF. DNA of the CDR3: TGTGCCAGCAGCTTGGAAGGGACAGGAGCTAACTATGGCTACACCTTC. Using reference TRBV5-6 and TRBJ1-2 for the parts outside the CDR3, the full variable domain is DAGVTQSPTHLIKTRGQQVTLRCSPKSGHDTVSWYQQALGQGPQFIFQYYEEEERQRGNFPDRFSGHQFPNYSSELNVNALLLGDSALYLCASSLEGTGANYGYTFGSGTRLTVV.

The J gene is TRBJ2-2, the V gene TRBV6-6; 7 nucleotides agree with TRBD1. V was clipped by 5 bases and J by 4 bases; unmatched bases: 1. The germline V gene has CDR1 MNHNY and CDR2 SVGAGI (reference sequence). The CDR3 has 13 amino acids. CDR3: CASSPGGTGELFF. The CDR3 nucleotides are TGTGCCAGCAGTCCAGGGGGCACCGGGGAGCTGTTTTTT.

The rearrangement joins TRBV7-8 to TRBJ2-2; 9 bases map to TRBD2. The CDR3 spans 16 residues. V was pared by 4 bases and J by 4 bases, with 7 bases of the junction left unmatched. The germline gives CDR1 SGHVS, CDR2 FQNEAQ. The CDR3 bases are TGTGCCAGCAGCTCCGGGCGGGGGGGTTTCACCGGGGAGCTGTTTTTT. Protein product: CASSSGRGGFTGELFF.

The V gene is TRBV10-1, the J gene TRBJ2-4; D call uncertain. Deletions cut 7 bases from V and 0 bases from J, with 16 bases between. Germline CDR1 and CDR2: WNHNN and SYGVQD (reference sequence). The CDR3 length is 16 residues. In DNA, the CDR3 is TGCGCCAGCACCCATCAGGCGAAACTAGCCAAAAACATTCAGTACTTC. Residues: CASTHQAKLAKNIQYF.

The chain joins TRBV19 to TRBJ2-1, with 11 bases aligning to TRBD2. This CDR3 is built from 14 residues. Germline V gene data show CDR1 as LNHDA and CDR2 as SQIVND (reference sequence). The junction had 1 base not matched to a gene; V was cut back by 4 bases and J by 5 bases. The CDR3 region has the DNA TGTGCCAGTAGTAGACTAGCGGGGCACAATGAGCAGTTCTTC. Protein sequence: CASSRLAGHNEQFF. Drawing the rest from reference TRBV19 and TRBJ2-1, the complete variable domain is DGGITQSPKYLFRKEGQNVTLSCEQNLNHDAMYWYRQDPGQGLRLIYYSQIVNDFQKGDIAEGYSVSREKKESFPLTVTSAQKNPTAFYLCASSRLAGHNEQFFGPGTRLTVL.

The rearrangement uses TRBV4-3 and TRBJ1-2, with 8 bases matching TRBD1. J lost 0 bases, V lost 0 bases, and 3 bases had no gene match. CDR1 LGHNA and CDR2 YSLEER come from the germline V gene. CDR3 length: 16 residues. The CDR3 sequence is CASSQDRTGPNYGYTF. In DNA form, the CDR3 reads TGCGCCAGCAGCCAAGATCGGACAGGGCCTAACTATGGCTACACCTTC.

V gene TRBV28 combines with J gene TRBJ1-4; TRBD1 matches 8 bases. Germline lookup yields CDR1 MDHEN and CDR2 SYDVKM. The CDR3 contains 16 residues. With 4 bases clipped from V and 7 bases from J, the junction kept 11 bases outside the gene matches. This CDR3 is CASSSPGQGGSEKLFF. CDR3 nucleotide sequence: TGTGCCAGCAGTTCCCCCGGACAGGGTGGAAGTGAAAAACTGTTTTTT.

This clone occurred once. This chain's CDR3 is CASSQAQGIKARSPLHF. Written as DNA, the CDR3 is TGTGCCAGCAGCCAAGCCCAGGGTATTAAAGCGAGATCACCCCTCCACTTT. The chain links TRBV4-2 to TRBJ1-6, with D possibly being TRBD1 (5 bases). Per the germline V gene, CDR1 is LGHNA and CDR2 is YNFKEQ. Trimming pared 1 base from V and 10 bases from J, leaving 20 bases between. The CDR3 is made up of 17 amino acids.

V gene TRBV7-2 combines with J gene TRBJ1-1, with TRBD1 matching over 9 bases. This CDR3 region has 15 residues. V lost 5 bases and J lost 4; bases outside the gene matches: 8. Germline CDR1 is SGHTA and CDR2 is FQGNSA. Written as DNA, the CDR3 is TGTGCCAGCAGCCAACAGGGGGCGCGGGTCACTGAAGCTTTCTTT. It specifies CASSQQGARVTEAFF.

The CDR3 sequence: CASSSTGDRETQYF. CDR3 DNA: TGTGCCAGCAGTTCGACAGGGGACAGGGAGACCCAGTACTTC. This chain links TRBV28 with TRBJ2-5; 8 positions match TRBD1. CDR3 length equals 14 residues. V lost 4 bases, J lost 5 bases, and 6 bases stayed unmatched. CDR1 is MDHEN, CDR2 SYDVKM, per germline.